The 10 T cell receptor beta chains listed next were all sequenced from one sample in a study of blood T cells in healthy people across ages. For the second PCR, which ran for about 7 to 12 cycles, a sample-barcoded 5' primer and a J-beta primer mix were used. TCRdb re-called the 5' RACE reads through MiXCR, storing one row per CDR3 protein. The sample consists of about 940,000 distinct CDR3 sequences, 40% to 60% of them appearing once. The sequencing input was blood. All receptors derive from a man aged 30 to 45 in good health.

The chain recombines TRBV10-3 with TRBJ1-1; tentative D call: TRBD1 (6 bases). There are 15 residues in the CDR3. V lost 8 bases, J lost 1 base, and 17 bases lay in between. CDR1 ENHRY and CDR2 SYGVKD come from the germline V gene. CDR3 nucleotide sequence: TGTGCCATCGGTAGGGGGTCGAGTTGGAACACTGAAGCTTTCTTT. The encoded protein is CAIGRGSSWNTEAFF.

The rearrangement joins TRBV12-3 or TRBV12-4 to TRBJ1-2; D possibly corresponds to TRBD1 (5 bases). The V end was cut by 2 bases, the J end by 8 bases, with 12 bases between. The CDR3 has 13 residues. CDR3 DNA: TGTGCCAGCAGTTTAACCGGGACTTCCGGCTACACCTTC. Its protein is CASSLTGTSGYTF.

The rearrangement links TRBV4-1 to TRBJ2-5, with 7 bases fitting TRBD1. Trimming took 4 bases from V and 5 from J; bases not matched to a gene: 13. From germline, CDR1 is MGHRA and CDR2 YSYEKL. The CDR3 is 16 residues long. The CDR3 reads CASSLAPGTAFETQYF. CDR3 in DNA: TGCGCCAGCAGCCTAGCTCCCGGGACAGCGTTTGAGACCCAGTACTTC.

This clonotype was seen only a few times. The V gene is TRBV20-1, the J gene TRBJ1-4; TRBD1 matches 7 bases. V gave up 3 bases and J gave up 4 bases; unmatched junction bases: 5. CDR3 length: 14 amino acids. Germline values: CDR1 DFQATT, CDR2 SNEGSKA (reference sequence). The CDR3 coding sequence is TGCAGTGCTAGCCCGGGACAGCATAATGAAAAACTGTTTTTT. Protein: CSASPGQHNEKLFF.

A word on this clonotype: The junction and the germline gene differ at one end; a read error may be behind it. The rearrangement uses TRBV29-1 and TRBJ2-1; 10 bases match TRBD2. The CDR3 sequence is 14 residues long. Germline CDR1 reads SQVTM; CDR2 reads ANQGSEA. The CDR3 nucleotides are TGCAGCGTTTCCAGCGGGGGGGTTTACATTGAGCAGTTCTTC. Its translation is CSVSSGGVYIEQFF.

The V gene is TRBV6-1, the J gene TRBJ1-4; D is possibly TRBD1 (5 bases). CDR3 length: 16 residues. With 3 bases removed from V and 5 bases from J, the gap between germline ends came to 16 bases. Germline-derived CDR1 and CDR2 are MNHNS and SASEGT. CDR3 region: CASSDFVGEANEKLFF. The CDR3 nucleotides are TGTGCCAGCAGTGATTTTGTGGGGGAGGCAAATGAAAAACTGTTTTTT.

The rearrangement uses TRBV20-1 and TRBJ1-1; TRBD1 might be the D (6 bases). V lost 5 bases and J 1 base, leaving 17 bases between the germline ends. Germline loops: CDR1 DFQATT, CDR2 SNEGSKA (reference sequence). The CDR3 covers 15 residues. CDR3 in DNA: TGCAGTGCTCCTCCCCCGGGACACGGGAACACTGAAGCTTTCTTT. Amino acid sequence: CSAPPPGHGNTEAFF.

The gene calls are TRBV9 and TRBJ1-6; no firm D call. CDR3 length: 15 residues. Deletions cut 0 bases from V and 8 bases from J, with 12 bases between. Per the germline V gene, CDR1 is SGDLS and CDR2 is YYNGEE. CDR3 sequence: CASSVEDAVDSPLHF. The CDR3 DNA follows: TGTGCCAGCAGCGTAGAGGACGCGGTGGATTCACCCCTCCACTTT.

The V and J genes are TRBV6-1 and TRBJ2-5; 10 bases are shared with TRBD1. The trim removed 6 bases at V and 1 base at J, leaving 14 bases unmatched. The CDR3 contains 18 residues. CDR1 and CDR2 (germline): MNHNS, SASEGT. In DNA form, the CDR3 reads TGTGCCAGCAGACGTCCCGGGACAGGGGCCATGGGCCAAGAGACCCAGTACTTC. Translating it yields CASRRPGTGAMGQETQYF.

The rearrangement uses TRBV12-3 or TRBV12-4 and TRBJ1-5; possible D gene TRBD1, 5 bases. Between the trimmed V and J ends, which lost 6 bases and 9 bases, there was a span of 21 bases. This CDR3 has 15 amino acids. DNA for the CDR3: TGTGCCAGCAGCCGGGAGGGGCAGGTAGACTGGCCCCAGCATTTT. It encodes CASSREGQVDWPQHF.